These 25 T cell receptor beta chains came from one sample sequenced in a study of spatial heterogeneity in lung cancer. Findings and caveats of the study: Tumors with more nonsynonymous mutations had more expanded intratumoral alpha and beta TCRs.

For these receptors, no antigen is known. TCRdb reanalysed the 5' RACE reads using MiXCR and keeps one entry per CDR3 protein. The data show some 7,800 distinct CDR3 sequences, under 15% seen once. Time point denoted: sample taken at primary tumor resection. Sequenced here: lung tumor tissue, sampled at surgery. These receptors were collected from a male donor with early-stage non-small cell lung cancer.

Comments on this clonotype: This beta chain represents an off-target read in a library built for alpha chains; its size is of limited meaning. The V gene is TRBV29-1, the J gene TRBJ2-1; D might be TRBD1 (6 bases). V was cut by 4 bases and J by 4 bases, with 8 bases left in between. This CDR3 is built from 12 residues. Germline V lookup: CDR1 SQVTM, CDR2 ANQGSEA. The CDR3 DNA sequence: TGCAGCGTTGCGGGACAATACAATGAGCAGTTCTTC. It codes for CSVAGQYNEQFF.

This clonotype qualifies as medium-sized. This beta chain is a stray read from a library made for alpha chains; its abundance is not meaningful. Here the CDR3 DNA reads TGCGCCAGCGCTGAACACCAGGGGAGCACCGGGGAGCTGTTTTTT. It translates to CASAEHQGSTGELFF. V usage is TRBV5-1 and J usage is TRBJ2-2, with a weak D call TRBD1 (6 bases). Trimming left V 7 bases short and J 4 bases short, with 17 bases between. The CDR3 runs 15 residues. The germline CDR1 and CDR2 sequences are SGHRS and YFSETQ.

This clonotype appeared many times. With the library built for alpha chains, this beta chain is off target and its frequency is not meaningful. The CDR3 coding sequence is TGTGCCAGCAGTTACTCGATGGGGGATAACACCGGGGAGCTGTTTTTT. Its translation: CASSYSMGDNTGELFF. V and J are TRBV6-5 and TRBJ2-2, with D perhaps assigned TRBD1 or TRBD2 (5 bases each). Trimming pared 0 bases from V and 2 bases from J, leaving 10 bases between. The CDR3 length is 16 residues. Germline V gene lookup returns CDR1 MNHEY and CDR2 SVGAGI.

This clonotype occurred many times. For a library built for alpha chains, this beta chain is a stray read; little rests on its size. The V call is TRBV6-1, the J call TRBJ1-3, with unresolved D. There are 12 residues in the CDR3. In germline, CDR1 is MNHNS, CDR2 SASEGT. The ends were cut back, 4 bases at V and 4 bases at J, with 5 bases in the middle. As DNA, the CDR3 is TGTGCCAGCAGTGGATACGGAAACACCATATATTTT. Protein product: CASSGYGNTIYF.

This clonotype was seen many times. This beta chain turned up in a library designed for alpha chains; as an off-target read, its abundance says little. The rearrangement uses TRBV11-2 and TRBJ2-1; TRBD2 matches 8 bases. In germline, CDR1 is SGHAT, CDR2 FQNNGV. This CDR3 spans 15 amino acids. Trimming took 1 base from V and 6 from J; bases not matched to a gene: 5. CDR3 DNA: TGTGCCAGCAGCTTAGGAGCGGGAGTAGGCAATGAGCAGTTCTTC. Translating it yields CASSLGAGVGNEQFF.

Ten or more counts support this clonotype. One end of the junction is discordant with germline, which a read error may explain. The library was designed around alpha chains, so this beta chain is a stray read whose abundance carries little weight. The chain joins TRBV20-1 to TRBJ2-3, with D perhaps matching TRBD2 (5 bases). Germline CDR1 reads DFQATT; CDR2 reads SNEGSKA (reference sequence). The CDR3 length is 17 residues. DNA of the CDR3: TGCAGTGCTGGAGAAGTCCCGACCCTTCCCGGGAAGGATACGCAGTATTTT. The encoded protein is CSAGEVPTLPGKDTQYF.

By share of the sample, this clonotype is medium-sized. Since the library was made to target alpha chains, this beta chain is a stray read and its abundance is not meaningful. The V call is TRBV20-1, the J call TRBJ2-1; TRBD2 agrees at 9 bases. J lost 7 bases, V lost 0 bases, and 13 bases had no gene match. The CDR3 sequence is 17 residues long. Germline values: CDR1 DFQATT, CDR2 SNEGSKA (reference sequence). In DNA, the CDR3 is TGCAGTGCTAGAGATCCGCTTAGCGGGAGCTTAGGGAATGAGCAGTTCTTC. This gives the protein CSARDPLSGSLGNEQFF.

This clonotype was detected ten times or more. Being off target in a library aimed at alpha chains, this beta chain has a size of little meaning. V is TRBV20-1 and J is TRBJ2-7, with D possibly TRBD1 on 5 matching bases. CDR3 length: 12 residues. Germline-derived CDR1 and CDR2 are DFQATT and SNEGSKA (reference sequence). Trimming left V 7 bases short and J 2 bases short, with 12 bases between. The CDR3 DNA reads TGCAGTGTCCAGGGAAGGGCCTACGAGCAGTACTTC. Translating gives CSVQGRAYEQYF.

This clonotype was found a few times. In a library made to pick up alpha chains, this beta chain is a stray read with a size that means little. The genes are TRBV12-3 or TRBV12-4 and TRBJ2-1, with unresolved D. V dropped 5 bases and J dropped 6 bases, with 8 bases sitting between them. The CDR3 is 12 residues long. The CDR3 DNA sequence: TGTGCCAGCAGTCCCTGGTCCAATGAGCAGTTCTTC. Its protein is CASSPWSNEQFF.

In this sample, this clonotype is medium-sized. This beta chain slipped into a library made for alpha chains as a stray read, so its size is not meaningful. The genes are TRBV11-2 and TRBJ2-7, with D perhaps TRBD2 (5 bases). V dropped 5 bases and J dropped 5 bases, with 7 bases sitting between them. The CDR3 is 11 residues long. Germline assignment: CDR1 SGHAT and CDR2 FQNNGV. The CDR3 spells CASSNSDEQYF. The CDR3 region has the DNA TGTGCCAGCAGCAATAGCGACGAGCAGTACTTC.

This clonotype is labeled medium-sized. With the library built for alpha chains, this beta chain is off target and its frequency is not meaningful. The chain recombines TRBV5-1 with TRBJ1-1; 7 bases agree with TRBD1. V dropped 2 bases and J dropped 5; count of bases not matched to a gene: 12. Germline CDR1 and CDR2: SGHRS and YFSETQ. The CDR3 is 16 amino acids. In DNA, the CDR3 is TGCGCCAGCAGCTTCTTGGTTAAGGGGGCTGGAACTGAAGCTTTCTTT. It is translated as CASSFLVKGAGTEAFF.

By proportion, this clonotype is medium-sized. A library prepared for alpha chains yielded this beta chain as an off-target read; its size is of little meaning. J is TRBJ2-7 and V is TRBV4-1; D gene unclear. The CDR3 consists of 15 residues. Germline CDR1 and CDR2: MGHRA and YSYEKL. Trimming left V 1 base short and J 3 bases short, with 13 bases between. The chain's CDR3 is CASSQGFLSSYEQYF. CDR3 nucleotide sequence: TGCGCCAGCAGCCAAGGGTTCCTATCGAGCTACGAGCAGTACTTC.

For this clonotype: This beta chain lies outside the target of a library built for alpha chains; its clone size means little. This chain joins TRBV12-3 or TRBV12-4 and TRBJ2-7, with D unclear. The CDR3 sequence is 12 residues long. V dropped 6 bases and J dropped 3 bases, with 9 bases sitting between them. The CDR3 region has the DNA TGTGCCAGCAGCCTTGGTTTCTACGAGCAGTACTTC. Translated: CASSLGFYEQYF.

Comments on this clonotype: This beta chain is a stray sequence in a library constructed for alpha chains; its clone size is not meaningful. V is TRBV29-1 and J is TRBJ1-5; D unclear. This CDR3 contains 12 residues. Germline-derived CDR1 and CDR2 are SQVTM and ANQGSEA. Between the trimmed V and J ends, which lost 4 bases and 5 bases, there was a span of 9 bases. The CDR3: CSVASWDQPQHF. Here the CDR3 DNA reads TGCAGCGTTGCTTCGTGGGATCAGCCCCAGCATTTT.

At least ten counts were recorded for this clonotype. Found in a library prepared for alpha chains, this beta chain is an off-target read, and its abundance has little meaning. J is TRBJ1-1 and V is TRBV4-1, with unresolved D. V was trimmed by 0 bases and J by 4 bases, leaving 18 bases between them. The CDR3 consists of 17 residues. Germline V CDR1 and CDR2: MGHRA, YSYEKL. The CDR3 loop reads CASSQDLGRWAATEAFF. For the CDR3, the DNA is TGCGCCAGCAGCCAAGATCTTGGAAGGTGGGCAGCCACTGAAGCTTTCTTT.

This clonotype was recorded at least ten times. Little can be read into the size of this beta chain, an off-target read in a library designed for alpha chains. V usage is TRBV19 and J usage is TRBJ2-6; D gene ambiguous. The length of the CDR3 is 15 residues. Germline CDR1 LNHDA, CDR2 SQIVND (reference sequence). V lost 4 bases and J lost 0, with 7 bases in between. CDR3 loop: CASSTPRSGANVLTF. The CDR3, as DNA: TGTGCCAGTAGTACCCCCCGCTCTGGGGCCAACGTCCTGACTTTC.

This clonotype is deemed medium-sized. For a library built for alpha chains, this beta chain is a stray read; little rests on its size. The chain recombines TRBV20-1 with TRBJ1-5; no firm D call. The CDR3 contains 15 residues. Trimming cost V 2 bases and J 1 base, with 12 bases left between them. Germline V gene lookup returns CDR1 DFQATT and CDR2 SNEGSKA (reference sequence). The CDR3 here is CSARFRGVSNQPQHF. CDR3 bases: TGCAGTGCTAGATTTCGGGGTGTGAGCAATCAGCCCCAGCATTTT.

This clonotype was seen once. This beta chain is an off-target read within a library intended for alpha chains, so its frequency means little. The chain employs TRBV4-3 and TRBJ2-3, with D perhaps given as TRBD1 or TRBD2 (5 bases each). Trimming took off 8 bases at V and 1 base at J, with 16 bases between the two ends. Germline CDR1 reads LGHNA; CDR2 reads YSLEER. This CDR3 comprises 15 residues. The CDR3 here is CASSPNGGGTDTQYF. Here the CDR3 DNA reads TGCGCCAGCTCTCCGAATGGGGGTGGCACAGATACGCAGTATTTT.

A single count supports this clonotype. Because the library targeted alpha chains, this beta chain is an off-target read whose size means little. This chain uses TRBV14 with TRBJ2-7; 7 nucleotides match TRBD2. Germline V lookup: CDR1 SGHDN, CDR2 FVKESK. This CDR3 is 13 amino acids long. With 0 bases clipped from V and 6 bases from J, the junction kept 2 bases outside the gene matches. The CDR3, as DNA: TGTGCCAGCAGCCAAGATCGCGGGGGCGAGCAGTACTTC. As protein: CASSQDRGGEQYF. Combining the CDR3 with reference TRBV14 and TRBJ2-7 gives the whole variable domain EAGVTQFPSHSVIEKGQTVTLRCDPISGHDNLYWYRRVMGKEIKFLLHFVKESKQDESGMPNNRFLAERTGGTYSTLKVQPAELEDSGVYFCASSQDRGGEQYFGPGTRLTVT.

As regards this clonotype: This beta chain lies outside the target of a library built for alpha chains; its clone size means little. The chain recombines TRBV6-6 with TRBJ1-5, with 9 bases aligning to TRBD1. V gave up 6 bases and J gave up 9 bases; unmatched junction bases: 9. Germline V CDR1 and CDR2: MNHNY, SVGAGI (reference sequence). The CDR3 loop spans 14 amino acids. The CDR3 region has the DNA TGTGCCAGCAGAACGGGACAGGGAATGGGGCCCCAGCATTTT. Its protein product is CASRTGQGMGPQHF.

This clonotype occurred many times. This beta chain was picked up by a library intended for alpha chains and is off target, so its count carries little meaning. The rearrangement links TRBV10-2 to TRBJ1-2; D gene uncertain. Trimming stripped 3 bases from V and 4 bases from J, with 3 bases between. Germline CDR1 is WSHSY and CDR2 is SAAADI. The length of the CDR3 is 11 residues. Here the CDR3 reads CASSDSYGYTF. For the CDR3, the DNA is TGCGCCAGCAGTGACAGCTATGGCTACACCTTC.

This clonotype appeared many times. This beta chain is an off-target read within a library intended for alpha chains, so its frequency means little. The chain links TRBV18 to TRBJ1-3; no clear D gene. V was cut by 4 bases and J by 4 bases, with 8 bases left in between. In germline, CDR1 is KGHSH, CDR2 LQKENI. The CDR3 has 13 amino acids. CDR3 in DNA: TGTGCCAGCTCACGCGAAGGGGGAAACACCATATATTTT. Its translation: CASSREGGNTIYF. The full variable domain, with the rest looked up from reference TRBV18 and TRBJ1-3, is NAGVMQNPRHLVRRRGQEARLRCSPMKGHSHVYWYRQLPEEGLKFMVYLQKENIIDESGMPKERFSAEFPKEGPSILRIQQVVRGDSAAYFCASSREGGNTIYFGEGSWLTVV.

In its sample, this clonotype was seen a few times. Little can be read into the size of this beta chain, an off-target read in a library designed for alpha chains. The CDR3 region has the DNA TGCAGTGCCACACAGGGAGGAGGCACTGAAGCTTTCTTT. Its translation: CSATQGGGTEAFF. The chain has TRBV20-1 and TRBJ1-1, with TRBD1 as a possible D gene (6 bases). Per the germline V gene, CDR1 is DFQATT and CDR2 is SNEGSKA (reference sequence). V lost 6 bases to trimming and J lost 4 bases, with 15 bases between them. The CDR3 runs 13 residues.

This clonotype was counted ten times or more. In a library made to pick up alpha chains, this beta chain is a stray read with a size that means little. The chain has TRBV20-1 and TRBJ2-3; 8 nucleotides agree with TRBD1. CDR1 and CDR2 from the germline V gene are DFQATT and SNEGSKA (reference sequence). CDR3 size: 14 residues. The V and J ends lost 7 bases and 0 bases, in that order; junction bases with no gene match: 6. CDR3 residues: CSVRTGRSTDTQYF. CDR3 nucleotides: TGCAGTGTCCGGACAGGGAGAAGCACAGATACGCAGTATTTT.

Notes on this clonotype: The size of this beta chain means little, since it is a stray read in a library made for alpha chains. V and J are TRBV5-1 and TRBJ2-1; 10 positions match TRBD2. Germline loops: CDR1 SGHRS, CDR2 YFSETQ. The CDR3 length is 15 residues. J was trimmed by 10 bases and V by 4 bases; bases with no gene match: 11. CDR3 nucleotides: TGCGCCAGCAGCCCCACGCTAGCGGGAGACCTGGAGCAGTTCTTC. This codes for CASSPTLAGDLEQFF.